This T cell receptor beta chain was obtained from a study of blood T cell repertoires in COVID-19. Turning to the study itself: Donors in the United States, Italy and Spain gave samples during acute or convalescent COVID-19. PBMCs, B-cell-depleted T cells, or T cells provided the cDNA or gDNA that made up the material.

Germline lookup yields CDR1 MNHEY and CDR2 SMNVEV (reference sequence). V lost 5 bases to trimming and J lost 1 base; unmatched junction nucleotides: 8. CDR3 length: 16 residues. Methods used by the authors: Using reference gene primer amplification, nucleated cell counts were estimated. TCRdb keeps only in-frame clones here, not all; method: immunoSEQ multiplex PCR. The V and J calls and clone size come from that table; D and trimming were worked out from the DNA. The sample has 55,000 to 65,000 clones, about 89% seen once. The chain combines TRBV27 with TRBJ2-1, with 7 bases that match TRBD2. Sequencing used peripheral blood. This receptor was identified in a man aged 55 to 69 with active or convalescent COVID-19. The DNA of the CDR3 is TGTGCCAGCAGTCGAACCCCGGGACTATCCTACAATGAGCAGTTCTTC. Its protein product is CASSRTPGLSYNEQFF.